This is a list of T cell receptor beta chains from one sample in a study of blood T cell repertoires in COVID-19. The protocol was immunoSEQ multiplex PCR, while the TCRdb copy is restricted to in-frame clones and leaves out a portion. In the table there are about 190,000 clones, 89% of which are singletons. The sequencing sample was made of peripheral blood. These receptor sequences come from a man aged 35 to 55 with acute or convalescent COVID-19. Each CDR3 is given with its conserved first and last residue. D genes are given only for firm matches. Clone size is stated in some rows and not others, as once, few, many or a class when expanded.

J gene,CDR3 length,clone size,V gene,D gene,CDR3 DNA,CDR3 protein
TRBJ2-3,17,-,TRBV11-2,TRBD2,TGTGCCAGCAGCTTAGTCCCAGCGGGGGGGCCTGCAGATACGCAGTATTTT,CASSLVPAGGPADTQYF
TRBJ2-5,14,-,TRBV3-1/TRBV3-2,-,TGTGCCTTAAGGGGGGGGGTGACCGAGGGGACCCAGTACTTC,CALRGGVTEGTQYF
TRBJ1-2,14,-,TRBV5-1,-,TGCGCCAGCAGCGCTCAGGGCCCCGGTGAGGGCTACACCTTC,CASSAQGPGEGYTF
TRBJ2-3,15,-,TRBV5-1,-,TGCGCCAGCAGCTTGGCCCTTAGCCCCACAGATACGCAGTATTTT,CASSLALSPTDTQYF
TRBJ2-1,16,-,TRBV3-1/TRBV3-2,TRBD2,TGTGCCAGCAGCCAATATCTGGGGAGCGGGGGTGGGGAGCAGTTCTTC,CASSQYLGSGGGEQFF
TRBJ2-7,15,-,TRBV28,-,TGTGCCAGCAATATAATTAGCCGGGGTATCTACGAGCAGTACTTC,CASNIISRGIYEQYF
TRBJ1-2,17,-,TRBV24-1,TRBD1,TGTGCCACCAGTTCCCAACCGGGACAGGGGGCAAACTATGGCTACACCTTC,CATSSQPGQGANYGYTF
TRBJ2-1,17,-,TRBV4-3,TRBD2,TGCGCCAGCAGCCAAGGCGGAGGGCGGGGGGGAGATAATGAGCAGTTCTTC,CASSQGGGRGGDNEQFF
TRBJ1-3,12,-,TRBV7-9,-,TGTGCCAGCAGCTTAGTTCTAAACACCATATATTTT,CASSLVLNTIYF
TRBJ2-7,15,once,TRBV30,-,TGTGCCTGGACTGGCCCTACAGGGTTTCCGTACGAGCAGTACTTC,CAWTGPTGFPYEQYF
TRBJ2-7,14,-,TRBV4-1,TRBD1,TGCGCCAGCAGCCTGGGACAGGGGGGCTACGAGCAGTACTTC,CASSLGQGGYEQYF
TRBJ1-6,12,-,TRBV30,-,TGTGCCTGGGCACCCCAGGGCTCACCCCTCCACTTT,CAWAPQGSPLHF
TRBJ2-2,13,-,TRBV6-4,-,TGTGCCAGCAGGGGGGGAGAAACCGGGGAGCTGTTTTTT,CASRGGETGELFF
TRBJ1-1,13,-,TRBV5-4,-,TGTGCCAGCAGCTTGAAGGGAGGAACTGAAGCTTTCTTT,CASSLKGGTEAFF
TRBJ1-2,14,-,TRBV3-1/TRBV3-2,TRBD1,TGTGCCAGCAGCCCGCTGGGACAGGGGCATGGCTACACCTTC,CASSPLGQGHGYTF
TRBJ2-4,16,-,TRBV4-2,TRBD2,TGTGCCAGCAGCCCAGCGCCGGGACTAGCAGGAAACATTCAGTACTTC,CASSPAPGLAGNIQYF
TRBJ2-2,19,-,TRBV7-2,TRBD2,TGTGCCAGCAGCTTAGGTAGCGGGGGCCCCCCGGTGTTCACCGGGGAGCTGTTTTTT,CASSLGSGGPPVFTGELFF
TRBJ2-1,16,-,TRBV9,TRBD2,TGTGCCAGCAGCGAGGCTAGCGGGGGATCCTACAATGAGCAGTTCTTC,CASSEASGGSYNEQFF
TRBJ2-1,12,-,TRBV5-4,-,TGTGCCAGCAGTCCAGGGTACAATGAGCAGTTCTTC,CASSPGYNEQFF
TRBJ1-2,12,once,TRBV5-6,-,TGTGCCAGCAGCTATCAGGACTATGGCTACACCTTC,CASSYQDYGYTF
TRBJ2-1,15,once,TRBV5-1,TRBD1,TGCGCCAGCAGCCCGGGACAGATCTCCTACAATGAGCAGTTCTTC,CASSPGQISYNEQFF
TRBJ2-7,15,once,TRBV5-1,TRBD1,TGCGCCAGCAGCCGAACCGGGACAGGGGTCTACGAGCAGTACTTC,CASSRTGTGVYEQYF
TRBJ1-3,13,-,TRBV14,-,TGTGCCAGCAGCTATACCGTTGGCGGGACCATATATTTT,CASSYTVGGTIYF
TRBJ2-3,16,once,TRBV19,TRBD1,TGTGCCAGTAGTATCAAAACTACAGGGGGCACAGATACGCAGTATTTT,CASSIKTTGGTDTQYF
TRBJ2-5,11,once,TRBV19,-,TGTGCCAGGGACACCCAAGAGACCCAGTACTTC,CARDTQETQYF
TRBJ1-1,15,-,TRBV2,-,TGTGCCAGCACCGAAGGTTTCAGCGCTTACACTGAAGCTTTCTTT,CASTEGFSAYTEAFF
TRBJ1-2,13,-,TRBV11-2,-,TGTGCCAGCAGCTACACAGGGAGCTATGGCTACACCTTC,CASSYTGSYGYTF
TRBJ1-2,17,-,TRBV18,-,TGTGCCAGCTCACCGTCCGGGGGAGGATTAGGTGCCTATGGCTACACCTTC,CASSPSGGGLGAYGYTF
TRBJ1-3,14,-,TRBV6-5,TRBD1,TGTGCCAGCCGGGACAGGGTCTCTGGAAACACCATATATTTT,CASRDRVSGNTIYF
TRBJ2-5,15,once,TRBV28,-,TGTGCCAGCAGCAACACAGGGAGTGGACAAGAGACCCAGTACTTC,CASSNTGSGQETQYF
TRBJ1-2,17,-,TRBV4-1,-,TGCGCCAGCAGCCAAGTGGGCCGGGGAGGAGGTGGCTATGGCTACACCTTC,CASSQVGRGGGGYGYTF
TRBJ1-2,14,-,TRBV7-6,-,TGTGCCAGCAGCTTAGTGTCAGGGGACGGTGGCTACACCTTC,CASSLVSGDGGYTF
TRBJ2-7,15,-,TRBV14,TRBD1,TGTGCCAGCAGCCAAGATCGAAGGGACAGCTACGAGCAGTACTTC,CASSQDRRDSYEQYF
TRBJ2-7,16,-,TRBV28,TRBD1,TGTGCCAGCAGTTTCCAAGTTGGACAGGGTATGAACGAGCAGTACTTC,CASSFQVGQGMNEQYF
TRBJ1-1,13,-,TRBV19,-,TGTGCCAGTAGTAGCACGGGAGGGATACCAGCTTTCTTT,CASSSTGGIPAFF
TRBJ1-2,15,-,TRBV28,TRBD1,TGTGCCAGCAGTCTGACAGGGCTGACCCCCTATGGCTACACCTTC,CASSLTGLTPYGYTF
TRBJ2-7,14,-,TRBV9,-,TGTGCCAGCAGCGTCGGACTCCTTTCCTACGAGCAGTACTTC,CASSVGLLSYEQYF
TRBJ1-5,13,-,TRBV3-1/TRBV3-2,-,TGTGCCAGCAGCCAAGAATTTCGGGGGCCCCAGCATTTT,CASSQEFRGPQHF
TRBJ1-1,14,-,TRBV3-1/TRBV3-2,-,TGTGCCAGCAGCCCCCCGTCTATGAACACTGAAGCTTTCTTT,CASSPPSMNTEAFF
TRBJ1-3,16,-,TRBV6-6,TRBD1,TGTGCCAGCAGGGAGACAGGGAACTCGAGGGGAAACACCATATATTTT,CASRETGNSRGNTIYF
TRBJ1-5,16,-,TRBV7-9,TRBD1,TGTGCCAGCAGCTTAGGGGGACAGGGGGACCGACAGCCCCAGCATTTT,CASSLGGQGDRQPQHF
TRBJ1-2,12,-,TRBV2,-,TGTGCCAGCAGTGTAGTTAACTATGGCTACACCTTC,CASSVVNYGYTF
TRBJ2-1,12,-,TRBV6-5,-,TGTGCCAGCACATCCCCCTACAATGAGCAGTTCTTC,CASTSPYNEQFF